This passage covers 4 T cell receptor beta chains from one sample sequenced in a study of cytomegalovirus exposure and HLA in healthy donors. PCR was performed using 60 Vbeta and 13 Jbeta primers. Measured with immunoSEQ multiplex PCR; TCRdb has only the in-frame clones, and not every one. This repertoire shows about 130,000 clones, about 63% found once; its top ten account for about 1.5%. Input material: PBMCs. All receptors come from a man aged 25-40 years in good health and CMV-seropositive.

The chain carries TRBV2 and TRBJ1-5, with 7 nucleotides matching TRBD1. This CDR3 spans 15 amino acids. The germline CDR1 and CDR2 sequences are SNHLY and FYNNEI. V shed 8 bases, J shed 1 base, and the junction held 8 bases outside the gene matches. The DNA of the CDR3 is TGTGCCAGCGGAGGACAGGCGCTAAGCAATCAGCCCCAGCATTTT. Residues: CASGGQALSNQPQHF.

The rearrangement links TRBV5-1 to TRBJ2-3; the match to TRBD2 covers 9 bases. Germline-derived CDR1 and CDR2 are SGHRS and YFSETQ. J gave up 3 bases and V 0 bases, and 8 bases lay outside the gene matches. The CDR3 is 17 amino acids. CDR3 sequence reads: CASSLGSSGRWTDTQYF. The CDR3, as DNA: TGCGCCAGCAGCTTGGGGTCGAGCGGGAGGTGGACAGATACGCAGTATTTT.

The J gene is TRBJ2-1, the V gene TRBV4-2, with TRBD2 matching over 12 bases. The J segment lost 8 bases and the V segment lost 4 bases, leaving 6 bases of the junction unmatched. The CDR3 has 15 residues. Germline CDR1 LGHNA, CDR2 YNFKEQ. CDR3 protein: CASSPSTSGRDEQFF. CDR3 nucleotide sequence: TGTGCCAGCAGCCCATCGACTAGCGGGAGAGATGAGCAGTTCTTC.

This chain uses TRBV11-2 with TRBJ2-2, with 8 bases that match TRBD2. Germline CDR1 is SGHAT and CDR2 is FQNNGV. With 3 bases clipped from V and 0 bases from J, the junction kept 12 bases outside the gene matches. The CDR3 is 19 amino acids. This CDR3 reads CASSLSGWLAGPNTGELFF. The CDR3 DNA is TGTGCCAGCAGCTTGTCGGGCTGGCTAGCGGGCCCGAACACCGGGGAGCTGTTTTTT.